This T cell receptor beta chain was documented in a study of patients and donors after allogeneic stem cell transplantation. There are 15 residues in the CDR3. Germline loops: CDR1 SGHNT, CDR2 YENEEA. V dropped 5 bases and J dropped 6 bases, with 19 bases sitting between them. One entry per CDR3 protein results from TCRdb running MiXCR on the RT-PCR reads. The data show around 27,000 distinct CDR3 sequences, roughly 8% seen once. This clonotype was counted at least ten times. This chain links TRBV11-3 with TRBJ1-1; the D is unclear. The TCR sequence derives from a human donor who was either an allogeneic HSCT recipient or a stem cell or donor lymphocyte infusion donor (not recorded which). It is not recorded whose cells these are; they may come from a transplant donor. Sequenced sample: blood, either unsorted or a sorted T cell fraction (not recorded which). CDR3 in DNA: TGTGCCAGCAGCCTAAGCCCGGACCACGGCCCTGAAGCTTTCTTT. Amino acids: CASSLSPDHGPEAFF.